This TCR beta chain was sequenced in a study of beta chain features in type 1 diabetes. Study-level results: Diminished insertions and augmented deletions at VDJ junctions characterized type 1 diabetes patients. HLA effects on TCRB rearrangement stayed unresolved here.

Comments on this clone: Its antigen is not known.

The CDR3 has 15 residues. Per the germline V gene, CDR1 is SGHNT and CDR2 is YYREEE (reference sequence). Unmatched junction bases numbered 6, after V lost 4 bases and J lost 4 bases. Expressed TCRB transcripts got sequenced, as all isolated RNA was reverse transcribed. The repertoire was sequenced with immunoSEQ multiplex PCR; TCRdb's copy has only in-frame clones and lacks some. The data hold 900,000 or so clones, with roughly a sixth observed a single time. Stem cell-like memory, regulatory, central memory and naive CD4+ cells were sorted via CD45RO/CCR7/CD25/CD127/CD95/CD27. The clonotype comes from a woman aged 18 to 35 in good health. The V gene is TRBV5-4, the J gene TRBJ2-3; 10 nucleotides line up with TRBD1. Material: naive CD4+ T cells from blood. The CDR3 protein is CASSTRQGAADTQYF. CDR3 sequence (DNA): TGTGCCAGCAGCACTCGACAGGGGGCTGCAGATACGCAGTATTTT.